The 21 T cell receptor beta chains below all came from one sample that was sequenced in a study of control samples from healthy donors and cancer patients (dated by TCRdb to the early 2020s). Libraries were built with the immunoSEQ multiplex PCR assay. Held by TCRdb, this immuneACCESS table contains in-frame sequences only and omits some clones. Under half of the omission traces to an unresolved V gene where checked; the cause of the rest is unknown. The sample profile shows approximately 160,000 clones; around 92% of them were found once. The top ten constitute about 2.1% of the sample. Sequencing used blood. Receptors originate from a woman in her thirties or forties in good health.

The chain links TRBV11-1 to TRBJ1-1; D ambiguous. CDR1 and CDR2 (germline): SGHAT, FQDESV (reference sequence). V lost 5 bases to trimming and J lost 2 bases, with 9 bases between them. This CDR3 has 13 amino acids. CDR3 sequence (DNA): TGTGCCAGCAGCCATGGGTCTAACACTGAAGCTTTCTTT. Translation: CASSHGSNTEAFF.

The chain links TRBV19 to TRBJ2-7, with no clear D. V shed 3 bases and J shed 2 bases, with 8 bases lying between them. Germline lookup yields CDR1 LNHDA and CDR2 SQIVND (reference sequence). The CDR3 runs to 13 residues. The CDR3 reads CASSMGLAYEQYF. CDR3 nucleotide sequence: TGTGCCAGTAGTATGGGGTTAGCCTACGAGCAGTACTTC.

The chain carries TRBV9 and TRBJ2-5, with D tentatively TRBD2 (7 bases). Trimming pared 3 bases from V and 5 bases from J, leaving 14 bases between. Germline V lookup: CDR1 SGDLS, CDR2 YYNGEE. There are 14 residues in the CDR3. The CDR3: CASSGGGGPETQYF. The DNA of the CDR3 is TGTGCCAGCAGCGGAGGGGGGGGCCCGGAGACCCAGTACTTC.

The chain has TRBV2 and TRBJ1-1, with D maybe TRBD1 (6 bases). Germline CDR1 reads SNHLY; CDR2 reads FYNNEI. Trimming shortened V by 9 bases and J by 1 base, and 15 bases separated the two germline ends. This CDR3 region has 14 residues. The CDR3 spells CARGETGPNTEAFF. DNA for the CDR3: TGTGCCAGGGGGGAGACAGGCCCGAACACTGAAGCTTTCTTT. Full variable domain (remainder filled in from reference TRBV2 and TRBJ1-1): EPEVTQTPSHQVTQMGQEVILRCVPISNHLYFYWYRQILGQKVEFLVSFYNNEISEKSEIFDDQFSVERPDGSNFTLKIRSTKLEDSAMYFCARGETGPNTEAFFGQGTRLTVV.

The genes are TRBV18 and TRBJ1-1, with D uncertain. V was trimmed by 2 bases and J by 3 bases, leaving 13 bases between them. The length of the CDR3 is 15 residues. CDR1 and CDR2 (germline): KGHSH, LQKENI. CDR3 DNA sequence: TGTGCCAGCTCACCAAGGCCAGCCTTACACACTGAAGCTTTCTTT. This gives the protein CASSPRPALHTEAFF.

The CDR3 DNA reads TGTGCCAGCAGCCGCGAAATAGGACATGGCTACACCTTC. It codes for CASSREIGHGYTF. V usage is TRBV7-6 and J usage is TRBJ1-2; D is ambiguous. Germline V gene sequence: CDR1 SGHVS, CDR2 FNYEAQ. The CDR3 is 13 residues long. The V and J ends lost 5 bases and 6 bases respectively, with 13 bases between them.

Ten or more counts support this clone. This sample includes further DNA sequences coding for the same CDR3. The rearrangement links TRBV7-2 to TRBJ1-5; no firm D call. Deletions cut 1 base from V and 4 bases from J, with 5 bases between. Germline V gene lookup returns CDR1 SGHTA and CDR2 FQGNSA. This CDR3 is built from 13 residues. The CDR3 bases are TGTGCCAGCAGCTTAGTTAAGAATCAGCCCCAGCATTTT. Translating it yields CASSLVKNQPQHF.

The V and J genes are TRBV27 and TRBJ2-3, with 7 bases that match TRBD2. The CDR3 spans 16 residues. Trimming at V came to 7 bases and at J to 5 bases, leaving 15 bases not matched to a gene. CDR1 MNHEY and CDR2 SMNVEV come from the germline V gene (reference sequence). The CDR3 sequence: CASKIMAGVPGDTQYF. The CDR3 nucleotides read TGTGCCAGCAAAATAATGGCGGGGGTCCCGGGAGATACGCAGTATTTT.

V and J are TRBV6-4 and TRBJ1-2, with a weak D call TRBD1 (6 bases). Trimming took off 4 bases at V and 7 bases at J, with 10 bases between the two ends. CDR1 is MRHNA, CDR2 SNTAGT, per germline. The CDR3 is 12 residues long. The CDR3 nucleotides read TGTGCCAGCAGTGGGACAGTGGGTGGCTACACCTTC. This translates into CASSGTVGGYTF.

This chain links TRBV3-1 (or the pseudogene TRBV3-2) with TRBJ2-3, with 11 bases fitting TRBD2. This CDR3 comprises 16 residues. Germline CDR1 and CDR2: LGHDT and YNNKEL (reference sequence). Trimming took 0 bases from V and 6 from J; bases not matched to a gene: 5. CDR3 protein: CASSQDLAGGWDTQYF. Here the CDR3 DNA reads TGTGCCAGCAGCCAAGACCTAGCGGGGGGCTGGGATACGCAGTATTTT.

The gene calls are TRBV5-1 and TRBJ2-1; the D is unclear. CDR1 SGHRS and CDR2 YFSETQ come from the germline V gene. Trimming took off 2 bases at V and 7 bases at J, with 4 bases between the two ends. This CDR3 is built from 11 residues. CDR3 protein: CASSFENEQFF. CDR3 DNA: TGCGCCAGCAGCTTCGAGAATGAGCAGTTCTTC.

The V and J genes are TRBV5-1 and TRBJ2-2; TRBD1 agrees at 8 bases. In germline, CDR1 is SGHRS, CDR2 YFSETQ. The CDR3 spans 15 residues. J lost 4 bases, V lost 0 bases, and 2 bases had no gene match. In nucleotides, the CDR3 is TGCGCCAGCAGCTTGGCAGGACAGGGCACCGGGGAGCTGTTTTTT. Translated, it gives CASSLAGQGTGELFF. The entire variable domain, with the rest obtained from reference TRBV5-1 and TRBJ2-2, is as follows: KAGVTQTPRYLIKTRGQQVTLSCSPISGHRSVSWYQQTPGQGLQFLFEYFSETQRNKGNFPGRFSGRQFSNSRSEMNVSTLELGDSALYLCASSLAGQGTGELFFGEGSRLTVL.

This rearrangement joins TRBV5-1 to TRBJ2-7; 7 bases match TRBD1. The CDR3 contains 11 residues. The trim removed 7 bases at V and 5 bases at J, leaving 3 bases unmatched. From germline, CDR1 is SGHRS and CDR2 YFSETQ. The CDR3: CASSGQDEQYF. In DNA form, the CDR3 reads TGCGCCAGCTCCGGACAGGACGAGCAGTACTTC.

This chain uses TRBV11-2 with TRBJ2-1, with TRBD1 matching 9 bases. The V and J ends lost 1 base and 9 bases, in that order; junction bases with no gene match: 10. The CDR3 length is 16 residues. The germline V gene has CDR1 SGHAT and CDR2 FQNNGV. The CDR3 nucleotides read TGTGCCAGCAGCTTAGTACCGGGACAGGGTTTTATTGAGCAGTTCTTC. Its translation is CASSLVPGQGFIEQFF.

V and J are TRBV5-1 and TRBJ2-5; TRBD2 matches at 9 bases. Germline lookup yields CDR1 SGHRS and CDR2 YFSETQ. V was pared by 4 bases and J by 0 bases, with 7 bases of the junction left unmatched. The CDR3 consists of 16 residues. The chain's CDR3 is CASSPLAGAYQETQYF. In DNA, the CDR3 is TGCGCCAGCAGCCCCTTAGCGGGGGCGTACCAAGAGACCCAGTACTTC.

Of note for this clone: The same CDR3 also results from other DNA sequences found in this sample. The chain joins TRBV5-1 to TRBJ1-1, with 8 bases identical to TRBD1. Trimming at V came to 2 bases and at J to 5 bases, leaving 2 bases not matched to a gene. Per germline, CDR1 SGHRS and CDR2 YFSETQ. The CDR3 length is 13 residues. CDR3 in DNA: TGCGCCAGCAGCTTCACAGGGGGTACTGAAGCTTTCTTT. This encodes CASSFTGGTEAFF.

With regard to this clone: Other DNA variants within this sample encode the same CDR3. The chain is built from TRBV15 and TRBJ1-2; D gene unclear. Trimming left V 3 bases short and J 5 bases short, with 10 bases between. The CDR3 runs 13 residues. CDR1 LNHNV and CDR2 YYDKDF come from the germline V gene (reference sequence). As DNA, the CDR3 is TGTGCCACCAGCAGGGGTGGCGGGTATGGCTACACCTTC. Its translation: CATSRGGGYGYTF.

The rearrangement joins TRBV5-1 to TRBJ2-2, with a possible D match to TRBD1 (6 bases). The germline CDR1 and CDR2 sequences are SGHRS and YFSETQ. The germline V and J ends were trimmed by 4 bases and 1 base, with 14 bases remaining between them. CDR3 length equals 16 residues. The CDR3 DNA is TGCGCCAGCAGCCTTTACAGGGAGTTGAACACCGGGGAGCTGTTTTTT. Residues: CASSLYRELNTGELFF. Variable domain in full (rest from reference TRBV5-1 and TRBJ2-2): KAGVTQTPRYLIKTRGQQVTLSCSPISGHRSVSWYQQTPGQGLQFLFEYFSETQRNKGNFPGRFSGRQFSNSRSEMNVSTLELGDSALYLCASSLYRELNTGELFFGEGSRLTVL.

This rearrangement joins TRBV3-1 (or the pseudogene TRBV3-2) to TRBJ1-2, with a weak D call TRBD1 (5 bases). Trimming took 6 bases from V and 2 from J, leaving 10 bases between them. The CDR3 is 13 residues long. Germline-derived CDR1 and CDR2 are LGHDT and YNNKEL (reference sequence). In DNA form, the CDR3 reads TGTGCCAGCAGGGGGGGTGGAAACTATGGCTACACCTTC. It yields the protein CASRGGGNYGYTF.

CDR3 amino acids: CASSLFRETGELFF. For the CDR3, the DNA is TGTGCCAGCAGCTTGTTCAGGGAGACCGGGGAGCTGTTTTTT. This sequence joins TRBV5-6 and TRBJ2-2; possibly TRBD1 or TRBD2 for D (5 bases each). The CDR3 is 14 amino acids. The V gene's germline CDR1 is SGHDT and CDR2 YYEEEE. Trimming left V 1 base short and J 5 bases short, with 9 bases between.

The V and J genes are TRBV18 and TRBJ1-2, with TRBD1 matching over 7 bases. The CDR3 is 13 amino acids. Germline trimming cut 4 bases from V and 2 bases from J; bases unmatched to any gene: 1. Germline V lookup: CDR1 KGHSH, CDR2 LQKENI. The CDR3, as DNA: TGTGCCAGCTCACTACAGGGGAACTATGGCTACACCTTC. This sequence encodes CASSLQGNYGYTF. The complete variable domain, with remaining parts taken from reference TRBV18 and TRBJ1-2, reads NAGVMQNPRHLVRRRGQEARLRCSPMKGHSHVYWYRQLPEEGLKFMVYLQKENIIDESGMPKERFSAEFPKEGPSILRIQQVVRGDSAAYFCASSLQGNYGYTFGSGTRLTVV.